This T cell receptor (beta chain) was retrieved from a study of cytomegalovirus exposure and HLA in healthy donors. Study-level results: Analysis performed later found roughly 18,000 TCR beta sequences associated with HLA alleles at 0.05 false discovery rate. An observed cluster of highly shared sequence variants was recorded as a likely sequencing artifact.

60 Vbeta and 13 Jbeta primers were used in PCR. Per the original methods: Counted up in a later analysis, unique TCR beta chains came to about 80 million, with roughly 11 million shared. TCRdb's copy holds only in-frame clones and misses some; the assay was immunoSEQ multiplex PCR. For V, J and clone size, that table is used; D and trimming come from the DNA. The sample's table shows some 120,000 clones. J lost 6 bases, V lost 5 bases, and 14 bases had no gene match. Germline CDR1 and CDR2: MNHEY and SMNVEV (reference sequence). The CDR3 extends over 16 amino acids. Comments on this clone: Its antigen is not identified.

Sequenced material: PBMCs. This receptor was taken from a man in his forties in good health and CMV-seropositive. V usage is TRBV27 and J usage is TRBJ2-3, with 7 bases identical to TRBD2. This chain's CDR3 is CASSRTSTSFWDTQYF. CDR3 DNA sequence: TGTGCCAGCAGTCGTACCTCGACTAGCTTTTGGGATACGCAGTATTTT.